These 5 T cell receptor beta chains were sequenced from one sample in a study of cytomegalovirus exposure and HLA in healthy donors. Use of 60 Vbeta and 13 Jbeta primers characterized the PCR. This table comes from immunoSEQ multiplex PCR, and its TCRdb copy is limited to in-frame clones, with some not included. Of about 160,000 clones in the sample, around 76% are singletons; the top ten hold 1.2% to 1.5%. The sequencing sample was made of PBMCs. The receptors were sampled from a man aged 60-69 years in good health and CMV-seronegative.

The V call is TRBV18, the J call TRBJ1-1, with D unclear. This CDR3 is 15 amino acids long. Trimming left V 3 bases short and J 1 base short, with 12 bases between. Germline V CDR1 and CDR2: KGHSH, LQKENI. CDR3 DNA: TGTGCCAGCTCACCGGTTGGGCAAACGAACACTGAAGCTTTCTTT. Its protein product is CASSPVGQTNTEAFF.

The gene calls are TRBV13 and TRBJ2-5; TRBD2 matches 14 bases. V lost 5 bases, J lost 2 bases, and 10 bases stayed unmatched. Germline values: CDR1 PRHDT, CDR2 FYEKMQ (reference sequence). The CDR3 is 18 residues long. The CDR3 is CASSEMGLAGVGQETQYF. The CDR3 bases are TGTGCCAGCAGCGAAATGGGACTAGCGGGAGTGGGGCAAGAGACCCAGTACTTC.

The chain has TRBV30 and TRBJ2-2, with D unresolved. This CDR3 spans 14 amino acids. Germline V gene lookup returns CDR1 GTSNPN and CDR2 SVGIG (reference sequence). Trimming took off 2 bases at V and 4 bases at J, with 11 bases between the two ends. CDR3 DNA: TGTGCCTGGAGTATACGGGTTGTCACCGGGGAGCTGTTTTTT. Translation gives CAWSIRVVTGELFF. Complete variable domain (other parts from reference TRBV30 and TRBJ2-2): SQTIHQWPATLVQPVGSPLSLECTVEGTSNPNLYWYRQAAGRGLQLLFYSVGIGQISSEVPQNLSASRPQDRQFILSSKKLLLSDSGFYLCAWSIRVVTGELFFGEGSRLTVL.

The V gene is TRBV7-9, the J gene TRBJ2-4; perhaps TRBD2 as D (6 bases). CDR3 length: 14 amino acids. V was pared by 7 bases and J by 5 bases, with 15 bases between. Germline V gene sequence: CDR1 SEHNR, CDR2 FQNEAQ (reference sequence). Written as DNA, the CDR3 is TGTGCCAGCAAACCCCTCTCGGGGGAAAACATTCAGTACTTC. Translation: CASKPLSGENIQYF.

The chain couples TRBV7-2 to TRBJ2-3; 7 nucleotides align to TRBD2. Unmatched junction bases numbered 8, after V lost 1 base and J lost 4 bases. The CDR3 sequence is 16 residues long. Germline V CDR1 and CDR2: SGHTA, FQGNSA. The CDR3 region is CASSLGWTRYADTQYF. Written as DNA, the CDR3 is TGTGCCAGCAGCTTAGGTTGGACTAGGTACGCAGATACGCAGTATTTT.